Listed below are T cell receptor beta chains from one sample, sequenced in a study of vaccination effects on CD4 cells after COVID-19. Method: immunoSEQ multiplex PCR; TCRdb's copy keeps in-frame clones and lacks some. Here the sample spans about 73,000 clones, over 70% being singletons. Their antigens remain unidentified. The sequences come from CD4+ T cells from PBMCs cultured with SARS-CoV-2 spike peptides, collected before COVID-19 vaccination. The source of these receptors is a human donor who received a COVID-19 vaccine. CDR3s include the opening cysteine and the closing phenylalanine or tryptophan. The D gene is left open where the match is weak. Clone size, where shown, is once, few, many, or a class for clones that have expanded.

abundance	j_gene	v_gene	d_gene	CDR3aa	CDR3nt
NA	TRBJ1-5	TRBV25-1	TRBD1	CASSPNPGQGAKQPQHF	TGTGCCAGCAGTCCCAATCCGGGACAGGGGGCTAAACAGCCCCAGCATTTT
NA	TRBJ2-5	TRBV27	TRBD2	CASSVTSGLPTNQETQYF	TGTGCCAGCAGTGTGACTAGCGGGCTACCAACAAATCAAGAGACCCAGTACTTC
NA	TRBJ1-4	TRBV7-2	TRBD1	CASSLGDRTKAEKLFF	TGTGCCAGCAGCTTAGGGGACAGGACTAAGGCGGAAAAACTGTTTTTT
NA	TRBJ1-5	TRBV5-1	TRBD1	CASSLRPRTGDLSNQPQHF	TGCGCCAGCAGCCTACGGCCACGGACAGGGGACCTGAGCAATCAGCCCCAGCATTTT
NA	TRBJ2-2	TRBV11-2	TRBD2	CASSLGIGTSGNTGELFF	TGTGCCAGCAGCTTAGGGATAGGGACTAGCGGGAACACCGGGGAGCTGTTTTTT
few	TRBJ1-2	TRBV3-1/TRBV3-2	NA	CASSQVGVDGYTF	TGTGCCAGCAGCCAAGTTGGCGTTGATGGCTACACCTTC
NA	TRBJ1-2	TRBV7-8	NA	CASSLGLLGGYTF	TGTGCCAGCAGCCTTGGACTGCTTGGTGGCTACACCTTC
NA	TRBJ2-1	TRBV2	NA	CASSDRGGVNEQFF	TGTGCCAGCAGTGATAGGGGGGGGGTCAATGAGCAGTTCTTC
once	TRBJ2-5	TRBV3-1/TRBV3-2	TRBD1	CASSVVGTEETQYF	TGTGCCAGCAGCGTAGTCGGGACAGAAGAGACCCAGTACTTC
NA	TRBJ2-5	TRBV6-5	TRBD2	CASRNSGGETQYF	TGTGCCAGCAGAAATAGCGGGGGGGAGACCCAGTACTTC
few	TRBJ1-6	TRBV6-4	NA	CASSDSEGRNSPLHF	TGTGCCAGCAGTGACTCGGAGGGCCGCAATTCACCCCTCCACTTT
NA	TRBJ1-1	TRBV6-5	TRBD1	CASTSTGVDTEAFF	TGTGCCAGCACCTCGACAGGGGTGGACACTGAAGCTTTCTTT
NA	TRBJ1-1	TRBV5-1	NA	CASSRTANTEAFF	TGCGCCAGCAGCCGGACGGCGAACACTGAAGCTTTCTTT
once	TRBJ1-6	TRBV27	TRBD1	CASSFNSGQGPSPLHF	TGTGCCAGCAGTTTTAACTCCGGACAGGGGCCCTCACCCCTCCACTTT
NA	TRBJ1-2	TRBV7-2	NA	CASSLVPGGNYGYTF	TGTGCCAGCAGCTTAGTACCGGGGGGAAACTATGGCTACACCTTC
NA	TRBJ1-2	TRBV5-6	TRBD1	CASSWGQVTNYGYTF	TGTGCCAGCAGCTGGGGACAGGTTACTAACTATGGCTACACCTTC
NA	TRBJ2-5	TRBV29-1	TRBD1	CSADPGQEQETQYF	TGCAGCGCCGACCCGGGACAGGAGCAAGAGACCCAGTACTTC
NA	TRBJ2-3	TRBV7-2	NA	CASSPARGMDTQYF	TGTGCCAGCAGCCCCGCGCGAGGGATGGATACGCAGTATTTT
NA	TRBJ2-1	TRBV7-9	TRBD2	CASSGSQRGLYNEQFF	TGTGCCAGCAGCGGGTCACAGCGGGGGTTATACAATGAGCAGTTCTTC
once	TRBJ1-2	TRBV5-4	NA	CASSPGTDRYGYTF	TGTGCCAGCAGCCCAGGGACGGATCGCTATGGCTACACCTTC
NA	TRBJ2-3	TRBV7-2	TRBD1	CASSHRTGGADTQYF	TGTGCCAGCAGCCACAGGACAGGGGGCGCAGATACGCAGTATTTT
NA	TRBJ2-5	TRBV5-6	TRBD1	CASSLGRAGGWETQYF	TGTGCCAGCAGCTTGGGGAGGGCAGGGGGCTGGGAGACCCAGTACTTC
NA	TRBJ1-3	TRBV15	NA	CATSRGSAGNTIYF	TGTGCCACCAGCAGGGGTTCGGCCGGAAACACCATATATTTT
once	TRBJ2-1	TRBV10-3	NA	CAISDSTVSSYNEQFF	TGTGCCATCAGCGACTCGACAGTGAGCTCCTACAATGAGCAGTTCTTC
NA	TRBJ2-3	TRBV25-1	TRBD2	CASEGRRGVTDTQYF	TGTGCCAGCGAGGGTAGGCGGGGGGTCACAGATACGCAGTATTTT
NA	TRBJ1-6	TRBV6-5	TRBD1	CASRSSPGQGLVALHF	TGTGCCAGCCGTTCCTCTCCAGGACAGGGCCTTGTAGCCCTCCACTTT
NA	TRBJ2-4	TRBV11-3	NA	CASSLGQTGLAKNIQYF	TGTGCCAGCAGCTTAGGGCAGACAGGACTAGCCAAAAACATTCAGTACTTC
many	TRBJ1-5	TRBV25-1	NA	CASSRGYQPQHF	TGTGCCAGCAGTCGCGGGTATCAGCCCCAGCATTTT
NA	TRBJ1-4	TRBV18	NA	CASSPQGFEKLFF	TGTGCCAGCTCACCGCAGGGATTTGAAAAACTGTTTTTT
NA	TRBJ2-1	TRBV6-6	TRBD2	CASSFGTRDNEQFF	TGTGCCAGCAGTTTCGGGACTAGAGACAATGAGCAGTTCTTC
NA	TRBJ1-2	TRBV6-5	TRBD1	CASSYYRGIDGYTF	TGTGCCAGCAGTTACTACAGGGGTATTGATGGCTACACCTTC
NA	TRBJ2-1	TRBV24-1	NA	CATSDPSAGTSDNEQFF	TGTGCCACCAGTGACCCCTCCGCCGGGACATCGGACAATGAGCAGTTCTTC
NA	TRBJ1-1	TRBV7-2	NA	CASSFPGAQGGEAFF	TGTGCCAGCAGCTTCCCCGGCGCCCAGGGAGGTGAAGCTTTCTTT
NA	TRBJ2-5	TRBV24-1	NA	CATSEGSIQETQYF	TGTGCCACCAGTGAAGGGAGCATACAAGAGACCCAGTACTTC
NA	TRBJ1-1	TRBV10-2	NA	CASSVRDGTLNTEAFF	TGCGCCAGCAGTGTCCGGGACGGAACTCTGAACACTGAAGCTTTCTTT
NA	TRBJ1-4	TRBV7-8	NA	CASARGATNEKLFF	TGTGCCAGCGCGAGGGGGGCGACTAATGAAAAACTGTTTTTT
once	TRBJ2-3	TRBV4-1	NA	CASSQLDRYSTDTQYF	TGCGCCAGCAGCCAACTCGACCGATACAGCACAGATACGCAGTATTTT
NA	TRBJ2-5	TRBV4-1	TRBD1	CASSQRQGDQETQYF	TGCGCCAGCAGCCAACGACAGGGAGACCAAGAGACCCAGTACTTC
few	TRBJ2-1	TRBV2	NA	CASSSPGAPYNEQFF	TGTGCCAGCAGCTCCCCGGGGGCACCCTACAATGAGCAGTTCTTC
once	TRBJ1-5	TRBV7-8	TRBD1	CASSLAAWDSYSNQPQHF	TGTGCCAGCAGCTTAGCGGCCTGGGACAGTTATAGCAATCAGCCCCAGCATTTT
NA	TRBJ2-2	TRBV6-5	NA	CASRSRGNTGELFF	TGTGCCAGCAGGAGTAGGGGGAACACCGGGGAGCTGTTTTTT
few	TRBJ1-1	TRBV10-2	NA	CASTRGDTEAFF	TGCGCCTCGACTCGGGGCGACACTGAAGCTTTCTTT
once	TRBJ2-1	TRBV5-1	TRBD2	CASSLDPAGGANEQFF	TGCGCCAGCAGCTTGGACCCAGCGGGGGGGGCAAATGAGCAGTTCTTC
NA	TRBJ2-1	TRBV7-9	NA	CASSTQQDNEQFF	TGTGCCAGCAGCACACAACAGGATAATGAGCAGTTCTTC
NA	TRBJ1-5	TRBV2	NA	CASSGSSNQPQHF	TGTGCCAGTAGCGGCAGCTCTAATCAGCCCCAGCATTTT
NA	TRBJ1-6	TRBV9	NA	CASSPRGDNSPLHF	TGTGCCAGCAGCCCCCGGGGTGATAATTCACCCCTCCACTTT
NA	TRBJ2-3	TRBV3-1/TRBV3-2	NA	CASSLGGLGLIDTQYF	TGTGCCAGCAGCCTTGGGGGCCTCGGTCTTATAGATACGCAGTATTTT
NA	TRBJ2-2	TRBV7-3	NA	CASSLEGRDTGELFF	TGTGCCAGCAGCTTAGAGGGACGGGACACCGGGGAGCTGTTTTTT
NA	TRBJ1-2	TRBV28	NA	CASISTNYGYTF	TGTGCCAGCATTAGTACTAACTATGGCTACACCTTC
NA	TRBJ2-1	TRBV7-3	TRBD2	CASSFSGTNNEQFF	TGTGCCAGCAGCTTCTCCGGGACTAACAATGAGCAGTTCTTC
NA	TRBJ1-6	TRBV6-2/TRBV6-3	TRBD1	CASSTGGIGYNSPLHF	TGTGCCAGCAGTACAGGGGGCATCGGATATAATTCACCCCTCCACTTT
NA	TRBJ2-1	TRBV7-8	TRBD2	CASSPTEPLKRGPGNEQFF	TGTGCCAGCAGCCCCACCGAACCCCTAAAGCGGGGGCCAGGGAATGAGCAGTTCTTC
NA	TRBJ2-6	TRBV19	NA	CASGRGNGANVLTF	TGTGCCAGTGGTCGGGGGAACGGGGCCAACGTCCTGACTTTC
NA	TRBJ1-1	TRBV5-1	NA	CASSHGDGADTEAFF	TGCGCCAGCAGCCACGGGGACGGGGCGGACACTGAAGCTTTCTTT
NA	TRBJ1-1	TRBV6-5	NA	CASGGTANTEAFF	TGTGCCAGCGGAGGGACGGCGAACACTGAAGCTTTCTTT
NA	TRBJ2-3	TRBV18	NA	CASSRRGEDTQYF	TGTGCCAGCTCACGAAGGGGGGAGGATACGCAGTATTTT
NA	TRBJ1-4	TRBV4-3	NA	CASSQDGARKLFF	TGCGCCAGCAGCCAAGACGGGGCCCGAAAACTGTTTTTT
few	TRBJ2-2	TRBV5-6	TRBD1	CASSPTGGANTGELFF	TGTGCCAGCAGCCCCACAGGGGGCGCGAACACCGGGGAGCTGTTTTTT
NA	TRBJ2-6	TRBV7-8	NA	CASSQTGNSGANVLTF	TGTGCCAGCAGCCAAACAGGAAACTCTGGGGCCAACGTCCTGACTTTC